This TCR beta chain was sequenced during a study of OX40 agonist ivuxolimab in advanced cancers. A note on the overall study: Ivuxolimab was a fully human IgG2 agonistic monoclonal antibody targeting the costimulatory receptor OX40 (CD134). The dose-escalation cohort was roughly 80% male with a mean age of approximately 60 years, ranging from 23 to 79. Patients were allowed to have had prior anti-PD-1, anti-PD-L1 or anti-CTLA-4 therapy, and approximately 43% of the dose-escalation patients had previously received checkpoint inhibitors. The paper describes the monotherapy dose-escalation part (N of about 47 patients) of the phase I trial of ivuxolimab. Intravenous ivuxolimab was administered to patients every 2 weeks at six dose levels: 0.01, 0.1, 0.3, 1.5, 3 and 10 mg/kg. The purpose of peripheral TCRbeta sequencing was to test whether ivuxolimab changed TCR sequence diversity and led to clonal T-cell expansion. Partial responses were achieved by three dose-escalation patients, of whom one had hepatocellular carcinoma and two had cutaneous melanoma. Of the approximately 50 dose-escalation patients, hepatocellular carcinoma was present in about 20, melanoma in around 15, renal cell carcinoma in 9 and head and neck cancer in 9.

Based on the germline V gene, the CDR1 and CDR2 sequences are SGHTA and FQGNSA. Including cysteine and phenylalanine, the CDR3 has 16 amino acids. Solely the CDR3 DNA is kept, with 48 bases framed from the first base. Trimming takes 5 bases from V and 5 bases from J, and the germline ends sit 21 bases apart. The trial excluded patients who had a history of autoimmune disease or who were on systemic immunosuppression. In every dose cohort, peripheral blood was drawn for TCR sequencing at baseline, cycle 4 day 1, and cycle 7 day 1. Samples were obtained from an open-label, multicenter, first-in-human phase I dose-escalation trial of ivuxolimab. Adults with locally advanced or metastatic head and neck squamous cell, hepatocellular, melanoma or renal cell carcinoma were enrolled in the trial. Before TCR sequencing, CD4+ T cells and CD8+ T cells from peripheral blood were sorted into separate populations.

General conclusions and limits of the study: In partial responders in the 0.1-3.0 mg/kg groups, normalized peripheral clonal expansion was found to be among the lowest, especially among CD8+ T cells. On average, CD8+ T cells showed more expanded clones than CD4+ T cells after ivuxolimab. At doses of 0.1 to 3.0 mg/kg, clonal expansion of both CD4+ and CD8+ T cells in blood was seen between baseline and week 6. The antigen specificity of the clonally expanded peripheral T cells was not determined. Low levels of normalized T-cell clonal expansion were also seen in some nonresponding patients.

As regards this clone: Its antigen remains undetermined. No quality values exist for individual bases; no much larger clone is one base distant.

For sequencing of the TCRbeta CDR3 region, genomic DNA was extracted from the sorted cells. The immunoSEQ Assay was used for sequencing of TCRbeta CDR3 regions. TCRdb took this table from immuneACCESS and kept in-frame rearrangements with V and J called. Such tables lack part of the clones; where checked against another copy, unresolved V genes explain under half of the gap, and the rest is unexplained. The sample records around 95,000 clones, nearly 90% of which are singletons. The top ten hold just over 0.15% of the sample. This specimen consisted of CD4+ or CD8+ T cells sorted from blood, obtained in a trial of the OX40 agonist ivuxolimab. The chain is made from TRBV7-2 and TRBJ2-5; no D gene is confidently identified. This TCR derives from an adult with an advanced solid tumor such as melanoma, head and neck, liver or kidney cancer. The DNA is as follows: TGTGCCAGCAGCCGGTCCGACACTCCTCTGTACGAGACCCAGTACTTC. Its product reads: CASSRSDTPLYETQYF.